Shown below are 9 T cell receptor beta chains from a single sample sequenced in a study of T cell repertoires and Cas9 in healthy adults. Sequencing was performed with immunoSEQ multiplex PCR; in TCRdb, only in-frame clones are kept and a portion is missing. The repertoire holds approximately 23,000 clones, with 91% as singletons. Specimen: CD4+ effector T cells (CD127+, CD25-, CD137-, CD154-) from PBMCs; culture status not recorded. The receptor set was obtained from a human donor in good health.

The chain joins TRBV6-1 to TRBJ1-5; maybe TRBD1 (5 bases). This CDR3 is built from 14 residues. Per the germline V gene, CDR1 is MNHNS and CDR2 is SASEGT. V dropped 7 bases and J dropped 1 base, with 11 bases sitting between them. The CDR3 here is CASIPTVSNQPQHF. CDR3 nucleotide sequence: TGTGCCAGCATCCCGACAGTAAGCAATCAGCCCCAGCATTTT.

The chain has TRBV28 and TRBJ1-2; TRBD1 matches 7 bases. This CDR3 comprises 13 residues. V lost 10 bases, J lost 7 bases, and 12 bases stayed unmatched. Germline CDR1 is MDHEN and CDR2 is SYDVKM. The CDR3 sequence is CATKRQGLGGYTF. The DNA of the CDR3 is TGTGCCACCAAAAGACAGGGCTTGGGTGGCTACACCTTC.

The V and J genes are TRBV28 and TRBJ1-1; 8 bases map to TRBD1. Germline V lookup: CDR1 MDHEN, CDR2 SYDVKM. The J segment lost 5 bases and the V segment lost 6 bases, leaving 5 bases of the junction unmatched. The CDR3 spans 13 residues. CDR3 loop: CASSRQGRTEAFF. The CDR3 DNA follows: TGTGCCAGCAGCCGACAGGGGAGGACTGAAGCTTTCTTT.

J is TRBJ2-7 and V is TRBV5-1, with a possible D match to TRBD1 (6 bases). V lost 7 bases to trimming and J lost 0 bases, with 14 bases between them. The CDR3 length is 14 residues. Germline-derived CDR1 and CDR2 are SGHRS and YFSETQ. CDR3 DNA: TGCGCCAGCCACACAGGGTTGAGCTCCTACGAGCAGTACTTC. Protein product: CASHTGLSSYEQYF. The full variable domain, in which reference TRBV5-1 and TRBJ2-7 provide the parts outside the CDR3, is KAGVTQTPRYLIKTRGQQVTLSCSPISGHRSVSWYQQTPGQGLQFLFEYFSETQRNKGNFPGRFSGRQFSNSRSEMNVSTLELGDSALYLCASHTGLSSYEQYFGPGTRLTVT.

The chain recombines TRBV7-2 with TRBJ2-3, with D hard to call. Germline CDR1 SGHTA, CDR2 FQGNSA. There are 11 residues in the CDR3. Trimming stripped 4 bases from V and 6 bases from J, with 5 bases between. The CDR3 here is CASSSADTQYF. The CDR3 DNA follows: TGTGCCAGCAGCTCTGCGGATACGCAGTATTTT.

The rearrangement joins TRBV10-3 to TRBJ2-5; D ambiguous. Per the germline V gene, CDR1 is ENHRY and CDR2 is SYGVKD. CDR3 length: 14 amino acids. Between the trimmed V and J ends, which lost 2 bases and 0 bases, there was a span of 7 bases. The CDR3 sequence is CAISEQQHQETQYF. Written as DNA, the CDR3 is TGTGCCATCAGTGAGCAACAGCACCAAGAGACCCAGTACTTC.

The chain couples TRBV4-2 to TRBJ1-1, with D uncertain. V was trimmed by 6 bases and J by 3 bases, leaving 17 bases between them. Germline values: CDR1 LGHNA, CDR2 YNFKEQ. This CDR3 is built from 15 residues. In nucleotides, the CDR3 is TGTGCCAGCAGACTGGAGATCGTGGTAGACACTGAAGCTTTCTTT. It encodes CASRLEIVVDTEAFF.

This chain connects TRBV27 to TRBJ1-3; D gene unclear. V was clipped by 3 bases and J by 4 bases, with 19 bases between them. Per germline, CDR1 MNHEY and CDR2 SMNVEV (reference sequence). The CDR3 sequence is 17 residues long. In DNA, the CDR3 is TGTGCCAGCAGTTTGTTTGGAGCCATGGAGGGCGGAAACACCATATATTTT. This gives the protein CASSLFGAMEGGNTIYF.

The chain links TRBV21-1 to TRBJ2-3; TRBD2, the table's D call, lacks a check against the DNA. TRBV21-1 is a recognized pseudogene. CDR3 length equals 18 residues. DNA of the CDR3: TGTGCCAGCAGCAAAGGGGCGGGGGCAGGGTTGAGGTCAGATACGCAGTATTTT. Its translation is CASSKGAGAGLRSDTQYF.